Presented here are 17 T cell receptor beta chains from one specimen sequenced in a study of cytomegalovirus exposure and HLA in healthy donors. PCR employed 60 Vbeta and 13 Jbeta primers. The repertoire was sequenced with immunoSEQ multiplex PCR; TCRdb's copy has only in-frame clones and lacks some. Of more than 85,000 clones listed, less than 85% are singletons. What was sequenced was PBMCs. Every receptor here comes from a man aged 40-55 years in good health and CMV-seropositive.

This clone is medium-sized within its sample. The chain employs TRBV4-2 and TRBJ2-7; perhaps TRBD2 as D (6 bases). This CDR3 spans 13 amino acids. Germline lookup yields CDR1 LGHNA and CDR2 YNFKEQ. V was cut by 4 bases and J by 0 bases, with 7 bases left in between. The CDR3 DNA reads TGTGCCAGCAGCCCCGGGGGCTCCTACGAGCAGTACTTC. Protein sequence: CASSPGGSYEQYF.

This clone was recorded once. The V and J genes are TRBV30 and TRBJ2-1; the D gene is possibly TRBD2 (6 bases). Per germline, CDR1 GTSNPN and CDR2 SVGIG (reference sequence). Trimming stripped 5 bases from V and 0 bases from J, with 14 bases between. The CDR3 is made up of 15 amino acids. CDR3 DNA sequence: TGTGCCTGGGAGCGGGTCCGCAACTCCTACAATGAGCAGTTCTTC. Residues: CAWERVRNSYNEQFF.

The gene calls are TRBV7-2 and TRBJ1-4; D gene ambiguous. Deletions cut 5 bases from V and 7 bases from J, with 14 bases between. The V gene's germline CDR1 is SGHTA and CDR2 FQGNSA. The CDR3 is made up of 14 amino acids. The chain's CDR3 is CASSVYVVSEKLFF. The DNA for the CDR3 is TGTGCCAGCAGCGTTTACGTAGTATCTGAAAAACTGTTTTTT.

The DNA of the CDR3 is TGTGCCAGCAGTTACCCCGCGAGCGGGGGCCTCTACGAGCAGTACTTC. Amino acids: CASSYPASGGLYEQYF. The chain couples TRBV6-5 to TRBJ2-7, with 8 nucleotides matching TRBD2. In germline, CDR1 is MNHEY, CDR2 SVGAGI. The CDR3 length is 16 residues. After removal of 2 bases from V and 3 bases from J, the junction contained 9 bases not matched to a gene.

The rearrangement joins TRBV28 to TRBJ2-5, with D possibly being TRBD2 (5 bases). Trimming removed 3 bases from V and 2 bases from J, with 13 bases in between. Germline loops: CDR1 MDHEN, CDR2 SYDVKM. The CDR3 has 15 residues. The CDR3 bases are TGTGCCAGCAGTTTGATGCTAGGAGGACAAGAGACCCAGTACTTC. Translated: CASSLMLGGQETQYF.

V gene TRBV7-3 combines with J gene TRBJ2-1; TRBD2 might be the D (6 bases). This CDR3 is 16 amino acids long. V lost 2 bases and J 1 base, leaving 12 bases between the germline ends. Germline loops: CDR1 SGHTA, CDR2 FQGTGA. The CDR3 coding sequence is TGTGCCAGCAGCTTAGTTAGCGGAAAATCCTACAATGAGCAGTTCTTC. Protein sequence: CASSLVSGKSYNEQFF. Supplemented by reference TRBV7-3 and TRBJ2-1, the full variable domain reads GAGVSQTPSNKVTEKGKYVELRCDPISGHTALYWYRQSLGQGPEFLIYFQGTGAADDSGLPNDRFFAVRPEGSVSTLKIQRTERGDSAVYLCASSLVSGKSYNEQFFGPGTRLTVL.

The chain employs TRBV11-3 and TRBJ2-5; TRBD2 matches 7 bases. The CDR3 loop spans 16 amino acids. V lost 6 bases and J lost 1; bases outside the gene matches: 11. In germline, CDR1 is SGHNT, CDR2 YENEEA. In DNA, the CDR3 is TGTGCCAGCAGGGGTAGGGGAACTAGCGTCCAAGAGACCCAGTACTTC. This gives the protein CASRGRGTSVQETQYF.

The chain carries TRBV28 and TRBJ1-6, with 8 nucleotides matching TRBD1. Germline lookup yields CDR1 MDHEN and CDR2 SYDVKM. V dropped 11 bases and J dropped 8; count of bases not matched to a gene: 8. This CDR3 contains 13 residues. The CDR3 DNA follows: TGTGCCGGCCAGGACAGGGAGGATTCACCCCTCCACTTT. Amino acid sequence: CAGQDREDSPLHF.

The V gene is TRBV27, the J gene TRBJ2-2; 7 bases match TRBD2. Germline V gene lookup returns CDR1 MNHEY and CDR2 SMNVEV (reference sequence). With V trimmed by 3 bases and J by 3 bases, 7 bases remained unmatched. There are 16 residues in the CDR3. The CDR3 protein is CASSFNSAGYTGELFF. The CDR3, as DNA: TGTGCCAGCAGTTTTAATTCAGCGGGATACACCGGGGAGCTGTTTTTT.

This clone came up once. The chain has TRBV19 and TRBJ1-1; D call uncertain. CDR1 and CDR2 (germline): LNHDA, SQIVND (reference sequence). The CDR3 spans 14 residues. V gave up 4 bases and J gave up 1 base, with 10 bases separating them. This CDR3 is CASSSDGRNTEAFF. The CDR3 DNA sequence: TGTGCCAGTAGTAGCGACGGGAGGAACACTGAAGCTTTCTTT.

This rearrangement joins TRBV30 to TRBJ2-7; 8 bases line up with TRBD2. This CDR3 contains 11 residues. V dropped 0 bases and J dropped 9; count of bases not matched to a gene: 1. Per germline, CDR1 GTSNPN and CDR2 SVGIG (reference sequence). This chain's CDR3 is CAWSVAGGQYF. The CDR3 DNA reads TGTGCCTGGAGTGTGGCGGGAGGGCAGTACTTC.

J is TRBJ1-3 and V is TRBV28, with D possibly TRBD1 on 5 matching bases. V lost 6 bases to trimming and J lost 3 bases, with 15 bases between them. The CDR3 has 15 residues. Germline V gives CDR1 MDHEN, CDR2 SYDVKM. The CDR3 DNA reads as TGTGCCAGCAGCTCTAGGGGCGGTAGTGGAAACACCATATATTTT. It specifies CASSSRGGSGNTIYF.

CDR3: CASSGTGFTGELFF. CDR3 in DNA: TGTGCCAGCAGCGGAACAGGATTCACCGGGGAGCTGTTTTTT. The chain uses TRBV7-3 and TRBJ2-2, with D possibly matching TRBD1 (5 bases). The V end was cut by 5 bases, the J end by 4 bases, with 11 bases between. CDR3 size: 14 residues. From germline, CDR1 is SGHTA and CDR2 FQGTGA.

The chain recombines TRBV13 with TRBJ1-1, with D perhaps matching TRBD1 (6 bases). V was shortened by 6 bases and J by 3 bases, with 17 bases between the two germline ends. Germline-derived CDR1 and CDR2 are PRHDT and FYEKMQ (reference sequence). The CDR3 runs to 15 residues. The CDR3 spells CASSSTGGPDTEAFF. CDR3 DNA: TGTGCCAGCAGTTCCACTGGGGGCCCGGACACTGAAGCTTTCTTT.

V gene TRBV11-2 combines with J gene TRBJ2-5, with 7 bases identical to TRBD2. The CDR3 loop spans 12 amino acids. Per the germline V gene, CDR1 is SGHAT and CDR2 is FQNNGV. Losses at the gene ends were 5 bases for V and 5 bases for J; bases not matched to a gene: 2. The CDR3 bases are TGTGCCAGCAGCGTGCGGGAGGAGACCCAGTACTTC. Translating gives CASSVREETQYF. The whole variable domain, filled in from reference TRBV11-2 and TRBJ2-5, reads EAGVAQSPRYKIIEKRQSVAFWCNPISGHATLYWYQQILGQGPKLLIQFQNNGVVDDSQLPKDRFSAERLKGVDSTLKIQPAKLEDSAVYLCASSVREETQYFGPGTRLLVL.

This clone was counted a few times. This chain uses TRBV18 with TRBJ2-5; the D gene is possibly TRBD1 (6 bases). Trimming removed 3 bases from V and 4 bases from J, with 12 bases in between. In germline, CDR1 is KGHSH, CDR2 LQKENI. This CDR3 spans 14 amino acids. The CDR3: CASSPLDRSETQYF. The CDR3 nucleotides read TGTGCCAGCTCACCCTTAGACAGGTCAGAGACCCAGTACTTC.

This chain uses TRBV11-2 with TRBJ1-1; 8 nucleotides match TRBD1. Germline values: CDR1 SGHAT, CDR2 FQNNGV. The CDR3 is 15 amino acids. Trimming at V came to 5 bases and at J to 1 base, leaving 6 bases not matched to a gene. CDR3 DNA: TGTGCCAGCAGCCCTCGGACAGGGTCGAACACTGAAGCTTTCTTT. This gives the protein CASSPRTGSNTEAFF.